Below are 21 T cell receptor beta chains sequenced from a single sample in a study of shared clonotypes between healthy human individuals. The repertoire was sequenced with immunoSEQ multiplex PCR; TCRdb's copy has only in-frame clones and lacks some. This table holds 2,500,000 or so clones, over 85% found once. Specimen: naive CD4+ T cells from PBMCs. Documented subset: CD45RA+ positively selected. The origin of the receptors is a man between 18 and 35 years old in good health. Some clones in this sample may be carry-over from other donors' samples.

The chain carries TRBV28 and TRBJ2-3, with TRBD1 matching over 7 bases. Losses at the gene ends were 3 bases for V and 2 bases for J; bases not matched to a gene: 8. The CDR3 contains 16 residues. CDR1 and CDR2 from the germline V gene are MDHEN and SYDVKM. The CDR3 sequence is CASSFTTGDPTDTQYF. CDR3 bases: TGTGCCAGCAGTTTCACTACAGGGGATCCCACAGATACGCAGTATTTT.

On this clone: The same CDR3 arises from other DNA sequences in this sample as well. This chain links TRBV28 with TRBJ2-3; D perhaps matches TRBD1 (6 bases). V lost 1 base to trimming and J lost 4 bases, with 9 bases between them. CDR1 is MDHEN and CDR2 is SYDVKM in the germline V gene. CDR3 size: 14 residues. The CDR3 sequence: CASSLSSGADTQYF. Written as DNA, the CDR3 is TGTGCCAGCAGTTTATCCTCAGGGGCAGATACGCAGTATTTT.

The V call is TRBV4-1, the J call TRBJ2-7; D gene ambiguous. Trimming cost V 1 base and J 5 bases, with 12 bases left between them. The germline V gene has CDR1 MGHRA and CDR2 YSYEKL. The CDR3 is 14 amino acids. The DNA of the CDR3 is TGCGCCAGCAGCCAAGGGGGTAGGAGCCACGAGCAGTACTTC. Its translation is CASSQGGRSHEQYF.

V usage is TRBV18 and J usage is TRBJ1-2, with D perhaps TRBD1 (6 bases). There are 16 residues in the CDR3. The germline V gene has CDR1 KGHSH and CDR2 LQKENI. V lost 3 bases, J lost 6 bases, and 20 bases lay in between. The DNA of the CDR3 is TGTGCCAGCTCACCTGCAACTACAGGGCTCGGGAATGGCTACACCTTC. Its protein product is CASSPATTGLGNGYTF.

J is TRBJ2-2 and V is TRBV28, with 8 bases aligning to TRBD1. The CDR3 spans 18 residues. Trimming cost V 6 bases and J 0 bases; bases outside gene matches: 12. Germline loops: CDR1 MDHEN, CDR2 SYDVKM. CDR3 amino acids: CASSPRLQGAANTGELFF. In DNA form, the CDR3 reads TGTGCCAGCAGCCCCAGACTGCAGGGGGCTGCGAACACCGGGGAGCTGTTTTTT. The variable domain in full, with the rest retrieved from reference TRBV28 and TRBJ2-2, is DVKVTQSSRYLVKRTGEKVFLECVQDMDHENMFWYRQDPGLGLRLIYFSYDVKMKEKGDIPEGYSVSREKKERFSLILESASTNQTSMYLCASSPRLQGAANTGELFFGEGSRLTVL.

The V gene is TRBV12-5, the J gene TRBJ2-3; 11 nucleotides line up with TRBD2. Germline V gene data show CDR1 as LGHNT and CDR2 as FRNRAP. The junction had 8 bases not matched to a gene; V was cut back by 4 bases and J by 2 bases. The CDR3 runs 17 residues. For the CDR3, the DNA is TGTGCTAGTGGTTCAGGACTAGCGGGCGGAAACACAGATACGCAGTATTTT. It translates to CASGSGLAGGNTDTQYF.

The chain carries TRBV28 and TRBJ1-4, with 9 bases lining up with TRBD1. Germline CDR1 and CDR2: MDHEN and SYDVKM. J was trimmed by 8 bases and V by 5 bases; bases with no gene match: 12. This CDR3 has 16 amino acids. In DNA, the CDR3 is TGTGCCAGCAGTCCGGGACAGGGAAGGGGGAAGGAAAAACTGTTTTTT. This codes for CASSPGQGRGKEKLFF.

CDR3 DNA: TGCGCCAGCAGCTTGGTAGCGGGAGGGGAAAACATTCAGTACTTC. This gives the protein CASSLVAGGENIQYF. The J gene is TRBJ2-4, the V gene TRBV5-1; TRBD2 aligns across 11 bases. Losses at the gene ends were 0 bases for V and 5 bases for J; bases not matched to a gene: 1. Germline V gene lookup returns CDR1 SGHRS and CDR2 YFSETQ. The CDR3 sequence is 15 residues long.

The chain employs TRBV19 and TRBJ1-2, with D possibly matching TRBD1 (6 bases). Trimming removed 7 bases from V and 8 bases from J, with 14 bases in between. Germline CDR1 LNHDA, CDR2 SQIVND (reference sequence). The CDR3 length is 12 residues. The DNA of the CDR3 is TGTGCCAGTACCCCCGACAGGCGCGGCTACACCTTC. As protein: CASTPDRRGYTF.

V usage is TRBV5-1 and J usage is TRBJ1-2, with a weak D call TRBD1 (5 bases). This CDR3 is 15 amino acids long. Trimming removed 4 bases at V and 4 bases at J, with 17 bases between. Germline CDR1 and CDR2: SGHRS and YFSETQ. In DNA form, the CDR3 reads TGCGCCAGCAGCGACCCCAGTACAGGCGCCTATGGCTACACCTTC. Its protein is CASSDPSTGAYGYTF.

The chain couples TRBV9 to TRBJ1-1; D is unclear. Germline lookup yields CDR1 SGDLS and CDR2 YYNGEE. The CDR3 sequence is 13 residues long. Deletions cut 3 bases from V and 8 bases from J, with 14 bases between. The CDR3 nucleotides are TGTGCCAGCAGCGGGGGAGGGTGGGGAGAAGCTTTCTTT. Its translation: CASSGGGWGEAFF.

The chain couples TRBV19 to TRBJ1-5, with 7 bases identical to TRBD1. Germline assignment: CDR1 LNHDA and CDR2 SQIVND (reference sequence). The J segment lost 6 bases and the V segment lost 3 bases, leaving 11 bases of the junction unmatched. CDR3 size: 16 residues. The CDR3 coding sequence is TGTGCCAGTAGTATGCTTGGCAGGGGGACGCGTCAGCCCCAGCATTTT. Amino acids: CASSMLGRGTRQPQHF.

Points on this clone: Other DNA variants within this sample encode the same CDR3. The chain uses TRBV5-1 and TRBJ2-2, with TRBD2 as a possible D gene (5 bases). The germline V and J ends were trimmed by 4 bases and 0 bases, with 10 bases remaining between them. CDR3 length equals 15 residues. CDR1 is SGHRS and CDR2 is YFSETQ in the germline V gene. The CDR3 DNA follows: TGCGCCAGCAGCCCCACCGGGGCGAACACCGGGGAGCTGTTTTTT. Its protein product is CASSPTGANTGELFF.

The chain uses TRBV11-3 and TRBJ1-5; D is undetermined. The germline V gene has CDR1 SGHNT and CDR2 YENEEA. Between the trimmed V and J ends, which lost 8 bases and 5 bases, there was a span of 16 bases. The length of the CDR3 is 14 residues. CDR3 amino acids: CASPLGVADQPQHF. The CDR3, as DNA: TGTGCCAGCCCTCTGGGTGTCGCCGATCAGCCCCAGCATTTT.

The chain joins TRBV28 to TRBJ2-7; 7 bases line up with TRBD1. Germline V gene sequence: CDR1 MDHEN, CDR2 SYDVKM. The length of the CDR3 is 12 residues. J lost 9 bases, V lost 3 bases, and 5 bases had no gene match. Written as DNA, the CDR3 is TGTGCCAGCAGTTTTCTAGGGGGCGGGCAGTACTTC. Amino acids: CASSFLGGGQYF.

As DNA, the CDR3 is TGTGCCAGCTCACCCCTCAAAACGGGGGGAGGAGGAAACACCATATATTTT. This translates into CASSPLKTGGGGNTIYF. The rearrangement joins TRBV18 to TRBJ1-3; D possibly corresponds to TRBD1 (5 bases). The germline V gene encodes CDR1 KGHSH and CDR2 LQKENI. V gave up 3 bases and J gave up 4 bases, with 19 bases separating them. The CDR3 contains 17 residues.

The chain has TRBV18 and TRBJ2-1; D is perhaps TRBD2 (5 bases). The CDR3 runs 14 residues. V dropped 2 bases and J dropped 6 bases, with 11 bases sitting between them. Germline CDR1 reads KGHSH; CDR2 reads LQKENI. DNA for the CDR3: TGTGCCAGCTCACCAAGGGCCCTAGCCAATGAGCAGTTCTTC. Its protein product is CASSPRALANEQFF.

The chain is built from TRBV30 and TRBJ2-1; the match to TRBD2 covers 11 bases. There are 16 residues in the CDR3. V lost 0 bases and J lost 3; bases outside the gene matches: 4. From germline, CDR1 is GTSNPN and CDR2 SVGIG (reference sequence). In DNA form, the CDR3 reads TGTGCCTGGAGTGTAATCACTAGCGGGAGCTACAATGAGCAGTTCTTC. Amino acids: CAWSVITSGSYNEQFF.

The rearrangement links TRBV9 to TRBJ2-3; 10 bases are shared with TRBD1. Germline lookup yields CDR1 SGDLS and CDR2 YYNGEE. This CDR3 is 15 amino acids long. V trimming: 3 bases; J trimming: 4 bases; junction bases outside the gene matches: 5. CDR3: CASSGRDRGADTQYF. The CDR3, as DNA: TGTGCCAGCAGCGGCCGGGACAGGGGTGCAGATACGCAGTATTTT.

This clone was found once. The chain joins TRBV18 to TRBJ2-7, with TRBD2 matching 7 bases. The CDR3 contains 13 residues. Germline CDR1 reads KGHSH; CDR2 reads LQKENI. V lost 0 bases, J lost 7 bases, and 3 bases stayed unmatched. The CDR3 DNA sequence: TGTGCCAGCTCACCACCGGGGAGGGCGGAGCAGTACTTC. Translated: CASSPPGRAEQYF.

This clone was recorded once. The rearrangement links TRBV2 to TRBJ2-2; D not certain. Trimming pared 8 bases from V and 0 bases from J, leaving 10 bases between. This CDR3 is 14 amino acids long. The germline V gene has CDR1 SNHLY and CDR2 FYNNEI. CDR3 sequence: CASDPQTNTGELFF. CDR3 coding DNA: TGTGCCAGCGACCCGCAGACGAACACCGGGGAGCTGTTTTTT.